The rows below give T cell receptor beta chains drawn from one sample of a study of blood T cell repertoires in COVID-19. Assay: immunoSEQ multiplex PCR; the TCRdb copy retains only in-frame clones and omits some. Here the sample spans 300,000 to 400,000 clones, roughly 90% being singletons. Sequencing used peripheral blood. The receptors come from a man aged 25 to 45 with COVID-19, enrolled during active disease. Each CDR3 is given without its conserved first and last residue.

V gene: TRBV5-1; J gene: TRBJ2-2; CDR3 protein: ASSLTPGQLNTGELF
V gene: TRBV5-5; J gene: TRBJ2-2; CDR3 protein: ASSGRGRHTGELF
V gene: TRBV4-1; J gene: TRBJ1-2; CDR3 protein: ASSQDKLDRGIYGYT
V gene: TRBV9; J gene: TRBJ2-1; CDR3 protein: ASSVSGGADEQF
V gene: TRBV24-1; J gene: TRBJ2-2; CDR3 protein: ATSGPTAPTGELF
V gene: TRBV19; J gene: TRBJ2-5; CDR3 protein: ASSSPGLAGKETQY
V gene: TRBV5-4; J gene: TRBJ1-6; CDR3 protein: ASSSLRDRENSPLH
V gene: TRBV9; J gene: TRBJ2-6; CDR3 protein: ASSHGSGTGISGANVLT
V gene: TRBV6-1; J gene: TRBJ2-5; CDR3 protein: ASSERTGVRETQY
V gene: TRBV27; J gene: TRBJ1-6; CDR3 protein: ASSLRTGDSLYNSPLH
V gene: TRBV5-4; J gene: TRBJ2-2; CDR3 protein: ASREGLAGWSTGELF
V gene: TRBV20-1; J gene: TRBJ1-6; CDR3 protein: SASRGGEGSPLH
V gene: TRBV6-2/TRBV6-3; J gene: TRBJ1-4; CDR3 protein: ASSPGQGGNEKLF
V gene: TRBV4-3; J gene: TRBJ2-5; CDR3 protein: ASSRTGTSSKTQY
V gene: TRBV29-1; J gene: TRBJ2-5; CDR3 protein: SLSGGVKETQY
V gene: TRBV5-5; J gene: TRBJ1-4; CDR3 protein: ASSQGQGNEKLF
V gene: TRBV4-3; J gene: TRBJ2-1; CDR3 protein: ASSQGVEGEQF
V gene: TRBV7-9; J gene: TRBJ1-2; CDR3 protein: ASSLVGVGYT
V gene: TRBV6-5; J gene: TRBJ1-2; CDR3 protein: ASRWGQNYGYT
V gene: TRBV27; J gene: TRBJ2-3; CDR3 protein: ASSLSGRYGDTQY
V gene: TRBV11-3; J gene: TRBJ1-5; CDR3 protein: ASSNPGTGIISNQPQH
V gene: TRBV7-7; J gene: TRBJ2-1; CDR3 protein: ASSLQGQNNEQF
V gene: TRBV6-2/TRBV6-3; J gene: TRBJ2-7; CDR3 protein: ASSRPGGAYEQY
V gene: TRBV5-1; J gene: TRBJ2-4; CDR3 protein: AKKTLYDIQY
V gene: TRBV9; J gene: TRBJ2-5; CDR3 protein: ASSVGGVGGETQY
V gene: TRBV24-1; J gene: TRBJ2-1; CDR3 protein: ATSDLPRPSGSHEQF